The clone carrying this T cell receptor beta chain was recorded a few times. There are 15 residues in the CDR3. V gave up 5 bases and J gave up 4 bases, with 17 bases separating them. CDR1 and CDR2 (germline): SEHNR, FQNEAQ (reference sequence). These data come from a study of T cell responses to AZD1222 COVID-19 vaccine. In the study overall: Pooled samples include second doses given at about 4 or 12 weeks.

TCRdb's copy holds only in-frame clones and misses some; the assay was immunoSEQ multiplex PCR. The sample has approximately 70,000 clones, more than 80% seen once. The J gene is TRBJ1-2, the V gene TRBV7-9, with D tentatively TRBD1 (6 bases). The input for sequencing was peripheral blood, taken on day 0 of AZD1222 vaccination. This TCR was sampled from an adult in good health. The CDR3 region has the DNA TGTGCCAGCAGCCCAGCCACGGCAGGGGTCTATGGCTACACCTTC. Translating gives CASSPATAGVYGYTF.